This TCR beta chain stems from a study of cytomegalovirus exposure and HLA in healthy donors. Study-wide points: Rarity held for most TCR sequences, but there were some public TCRs that occurred in many donors. It was approximately 150 TCR beta chains that were listed as cytomegalovirus-associated. Confirmation in vitro established that a few CMV-associated chains were specific for CMV antigens.

From the 120-subject validation cohort, which was separate from the approximately 670-subject first cohort, the donors were drawn. On this clone: What it recognizes is unknown.

V shed 3 bases and J 3 bases; nucleotides not matched to a gene: 1. There are 13 residues in the CDR3. Germline CDR1 and CDR2: SGHTA and FQGNSA. TCRdb's copy holds only in-frame clones and misses some; the assay was immunoSEQ multiplex PCR. The sample gives over 100,000 clones, roughly 90% of which show up once; nearly 6.5% is in the top ten. This chain links TRBV7-2 with TRBJ2-7; 8 positions match TRBD1. The sequenced sample was PBMCs. The sequence derives from a woman aged 18-29 years in good health and CMV-seropositive. The CDR3 coding sequence is TGTGCCAGCAGCTTTGGACAGGGCTACGAGCAGTACTTC. This gives the protein CASSFGQGYEQYF.